This TCR beta chain was recorded in a study of T cells in Graves' hyperthyroidism and ophthalmopathy (dated by TCRdb to between 2019 and 2020). At the level of the whole study: Peripheral blood samples were taken at initial diagnosis, before any treatment was given. An independent validation cohort of 18 to 20 hyperthyroidism patients and 17 patients who later progressed to ophthalmopathy tested prospective prediction of ophthalmopathy. To identify TCR V-J signatures that set the groups apart, the researchers used a discovery cohort of 95 to 100 patients, made up of 40 to 45 with Graves' ophthalmopathy and 57 with stable Graves' hyperthyroidism. Thyroid tissue and blood T-cell repertoires from more than 5 Graves' hyperthyroidism patients were also compared in the study. After blood sampling, hyperthyroidism patients were treated with methimazole at a starting dose of 30 mg daily, and ophthalmopathy patients were treated with high-dose intravenous methylprednisolone. For training and testing, the 100 patients in the discovery cohort were randomly divided in a 7:3 ratio. The paper reports TCR Vbeta CDR3 sequencing of over 130 peripheral blood samples: approximately 41 ophthalmopathy, under 80 hyperthyroidism and 17 progressor patients.

A few counts support this clonotype. Its recognized antigen is unknown. Base qualities were left out, and no much larger clone turns up one base away. Stable Graves' hyperthyroidism was defined as the absence of progression to ophthalmopathy over 18 months of follow-up. Hyperthyroidism patients were aged 18 to 65 years and newly diagnosed, with disease duration of less than 2 months. The study excluded patients with uncontrolled infections, other autoimmune diseases, pregnancy or lactation. Clinical symptoms, serum thyroxine and TRAb, thyroid ultrasound, and orbital computed tomography formed the basis for the diagnoses. PBMCs were isolated from 7.5 to 10 ml of fresh peripheral blood by Ficoll-Paque density gradient centrifugation. Total RNA was extracted with Trizol reagent, and quality was checked on an Agilent 2100 Bioanalyzer. The study at large found these results: No statistical method was used to set the sample size in advance, and investigators knew the group allocation. Blood samples also contained most of the expanded thyroid clonotypes (frequency above 0.001), which suggests that blood repertoires may reflect thyroid immune responses. In validation, progression to ophthalmopathy was predicted by the model with roughly 71% sensitivity and nearly 75% specificity, a median of roughly six months before onset. A model built on a 13 V-J signature distinguished ophthalmopathy from stable hyperthyroidism, reaching around 90% sensitivity and 81% to 83% specificity in cross-validation and 80%/75% in testing.

Amplification of TCR beta CDR3 regions was carried out from RNA transcripts. The TCR CDR3 was subjected to a first round of RT-PCR using the HTBI primer set and the Qiagen OneStep RT-PCR kit. The libraries were constructed in a second round of multiplex PCR and then size-selected and purified. The libraries were sequenced on an Illumina HiSeq2000 using paired-end 100 bp reads. Concerning the study's data processing: SOAPnuke was used to process the raw data, with reads discarded if the reads contained adapters or uncalled bases, had a mean Phred below 15, or lacked an exact constant-primer or identifier match. COPE v1.2.5 was used to merge the high-quality paired reads, and each unique nucleotide sequence was defined as a clonotype. Clonotypes were aligned to IMGT TRBV, TRBD and TRBJ reference segments using MiTCR v1.1. The analysis was restricted to V-J combinations with a frequency above 0.0001, which together covered just over 98% of the repertoires. A TCS score was defined as the ratio of F50 (clonal expansion) to E x V (chaos), with BLOSUM62-based TCRdist applied between CDR3 peptides within each V-J. Welch's t-statistics and random forest reduced roughly 500 V-J features to 10 to 15, which were used in a naive Bayes classifier (R e1071). TCRdb itself trimmed the public reads at Q25 with fastp, ran MiXCR and retained productive beta chains. Each record represents a unique CDR3 protein, reported with the most common genes and DNA among its rows. The V and J calls reflect TCRdb's pipeline rather than the authors' work. Counted in this sample were about 420,000 distinct CDR3 sequences; around 16% of them appeared once. 13% to 15% of the sample rests with the top ten.

CDR1 and CDR2 are drawn from the germline V gene (reference sequence): MNHEY, SMNVEV. Measured from the cysteine to the phenylalanine, the CDR3 is 14 residues long. Only the CDR3 part of the read is kept: 42 bases, read in frame from the first base. The trim is 5 bases for V and 0 bases for J, with a gap of 9 bases between the germline ends. Recombination joined TRBV27 with TRBJ2-3; tentative D gene TRBD2, with 5 bases matching. The sample taken for sequencing was blood. The sequence was collected from a woman in her late teens or twenties with Graves' hyperthyroidism. In nucleotides, the sequence is TGTGCCAGCAGTCCGTGGACTAGCACAGATACGCAGTATTTT. It translates as CASSPWTSTDTQYF.